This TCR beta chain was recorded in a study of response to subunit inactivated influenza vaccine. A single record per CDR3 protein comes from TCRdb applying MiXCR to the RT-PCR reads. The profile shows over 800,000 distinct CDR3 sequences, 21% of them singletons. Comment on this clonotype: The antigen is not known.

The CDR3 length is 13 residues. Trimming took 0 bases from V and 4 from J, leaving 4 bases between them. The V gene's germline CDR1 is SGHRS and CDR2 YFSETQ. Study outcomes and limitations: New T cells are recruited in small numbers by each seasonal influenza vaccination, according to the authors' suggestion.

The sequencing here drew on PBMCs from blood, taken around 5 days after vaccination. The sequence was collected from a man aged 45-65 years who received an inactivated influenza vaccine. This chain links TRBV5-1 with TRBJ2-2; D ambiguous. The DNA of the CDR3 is TGCGCCAGCAGCTTGGCGACCACCGGGGAGCTGTTTTTT. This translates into CASSLATTGELFF.